A single sample gave rise to the 21 T cell receptor beta chains below, sequenced in a study of cytomegalovirus exposure and HLA in healthy donors. Primers for the PCR totalled 60 Vbeta and 13 Jbeta. Assay: immunoSEQ multiplex PCR; the TCRdb copy retains only in-frame clones and omits some. Of about 77,000 clones listed, roughly 79% are singletons. The specimen sequenced was PBMCs. The receptors were gathered from a man aged 40-49 years in good health and CMV-seronegative.

The rearrangement joins TRBV29-1 to TRBJ2-3; D may be TRBD2 (7 bases). Per the germline V gene, CDR1 is SQVTM and CDR2 is ANQGSEA. V was clipped by 7 bases and J by 4 bases, with 15 bases between them. The CDR3 has 13 amino acids. The CDR3: CSAAQGGADTQYF. For the CDR3, the DNA is TGCAGCGCCGCCCAAGGGGGGGCAGATACGCAGTATTTT.

The chain joins TRBV2 to TRBJ1-4; D unclear. This CDR3 is 15 amino acids long. Between the trimmed V and J ends, which lost 2 bases and 3 bases, there was a span of 10 bases. Germline CDR1 is SNHLY and CDR2 is FYNNEI. This CDR3 is CASSELTYPNEKLFF. DNA of the CDR3: TGTGCCAGCAGTGAATTGACATATCCTAATGAAAAACTGTTTTTT.

V gene TRBV2 combines with J gene TRBJ2-2; 10 nucleotides line up with TRBD1. CDR1 and CDR2 (germline): SNHLY, FYNNEI. The junction had 8 bases not matched to a gene; V was cut back by 6 bases and J by 7 bases. The CDR3 is 15 amino acids. CDR3 residues: CASSPDRGQFGELFF. The DNA of the CDR3 is TGTGCCAGCAGCCCCGACAGGGGGCAATTCGGGGAGCTGTTTTTT.

The CDR3 loop is CASSPLGGGTGGNTIYF. For the CDR3, the DNA is TGTGCCAGCAGCCCCCTAGGTGGAGGGACTGGGGGAAACACCATATATTTT. The chain employs TRBV14 and TRBJ1-3; D perhaps matches TRBD1 (5 bases). This CDR3 region has 17 residues. Germline loops: CDR1 SGHDN, CDR2 FVKESK. Trimming took off 4 bases at V and 4 bases at J, with 20 bases between the two ends.

The CDR3 region is CASSRDRVNQPQHF. The CDR3 coding sequence is TGTGCCAGCAGCCGGGACAGGGTGAATCAGCCCCAGCATTTT. The V call is TRBV6-1, the J call TRBJ1-5, with TRBD1 matching 9 bases. This CDR3 is 14 amino acids long. J lost 4 bases, V lost 6 bases, and 4 bases had no gene match. Germline CDR1 MNHNS, CDR2 SASEGT.

The chain recombines TRBV19 with TRBJ2-6; D not certain. Germline loops: CDR1 LNHDA, CDR2 SQIVND (reference sequence). The CDR3 sequence is 15 residues long. Trimming removed 5 bases from V and 0 bases from J, with 8 bases in between. CDR3 sequence reads: CASSAMFSGANVLTF. The DNA of the CDR3 is TGTGCCAGTAGTGCTATGTTCTCTGGGGCCAACGTCCTGACTTTC.

The chain combines TRBV18 with TRBJ2-5; TRBD2 is a possible D gene (5 bases). The CDR3 extends over 14 amino acids. Germline V lookup: CDR1 KGHSH, CDR2 LQKENI. Trimming left V 6 bases short and J 0 bases short, with 11 bases between. CDR3 region: CASSLQLDQETQYF. The CDR3 DNA reads as TGTGCCAGCTCCCTCCAACTAGACCAAGAGACCCAGTACTTC.

The rearrangement uses TRBV19 and TRBJ2-3, with 8 nucleotides matching TRBD1. The CDR3 is made up of 15 amino acids. The ends lost 3 bases at V and 4 bases at J; junction bases unmatched: 6. Per the germline V gene, CDR1 is LNHDA and CDR2 is SQIVND (reference sequence). The CDR3 coding sequence is TGTGCCAGTAGTATCCCAGCAGGGGGCGCAGATACGCAGTATTTT. This translates into CASSIPAGGADTQYF.

The chain carries TRBV28 and TRBJ2-3; 10 bases line up with TRBD2. V was clipped by 8 bases and J by 7 bases; unmatched bases: 15. Germline loops: CDR1 MDHEN, CDR2 SYDVKM. The CDR3 consists of 16 residues. The CDR3 region is CASGERAGGRPYTQYF. The DNA of the CDR3 is TGTGCCAGCGGGGAACGAGCGGGAGGGCGGCCATATACGCAGTATTTT.

The rearrangement links TRBV11-2 to TRBJ2-1, with unresolved D. Germline V gives CDR1 SGHAT, CDR2 FQNNGV. The CDR3 runs to 13 residues. Trimming pared 3 bases from V and 0 bases from J, leaving 3 bases between. The CDR3 here is CASSFNSYNEQFF. In DNA form, the CDR3 reads TGTGCCAGCAGCTTTAACTCCTACAATGAGCAGTTCTTC.

J is TRBJ2-7 and V is TRBV6-5; 10 bases line up with TRBD1. Losses at the gene ends were 10 bases for V and 6 bases for J; bases not matched to a gene: 9. The germline V gene encodes CDR1 MNHEY and CDR2 SVGAGI. The CDR3 consists of 13 residues. Here the CDR3 DNA reads TGTGCCACCCGGGACAGGGGAGGTTCCGAGCAGTACTTC. Translation gives CATRDRGGSEQYF.

The chain links TRBV4-1 to TRBJ1-6, with 10 nucleotides matching TRBD1. The CDR3 is 14 amino acids. V lost 6 bases, J lost 9 bases, and 5 bases stayed unmatched. Looked up from germline, CDR1 is MGHRA and CDR2 is YSYEKL. The CDR3 DNA reads TGCGCCAGCAGACCGACAGGGGGCGTTTCACCCCTCCACTTT. Translated, it gives CASRPTGGVSPLHF.

With respect to this clone: Other DNA sequences within the sample encode an identical CDR3. The rearrangement links TRBV28 to TRBJ1-5; possibly TRBD1 for D (5 bases). The CDR3 is made up of 11 amino acids. The germline V and J ends were trimmed by 4 bases and 7 bases, with 5 bases remaining between them. Germline lookup yields CDR1 MDHEN and CDR2 SYDVKM. CDR3 coding DNA: TGTGCCAGCAGTTCAGGGCAGCCCCAGCATTTT. Residues: CASSSGQPQHF.

The chain links TRBV7-2 to TRBJ2-1, with D unclear. Trimming stripped 1 base from V and 4 bases from J, with 5 bases between. There are 13 residues in the CDR3. The germline CDR1 and CDR2 sequences are SGHTA and FQGNSA. The CDR3: CASSLVEYNEQFF. CDR3 sequence (DNA): TGTGCCAGCAGCTTAGTGGAGTACAATGAGCAGTTCTTC.

V usage is TRBV6-6 and J usage is TRBJ1-1; perhaps TRBD1 as D (5 bases). Between the trimmed V and J ends, which lost 2 bases and 8 bases, there was a span of 6 bases. The germline gives CDR1 MNHNY, CDR2 SVGAGI (reference sequence). The CDR3 runs 11 residues. The CDR3 nucleotides are TGTGCCAGCAGTTACCGGACAGAAGCTTTCTTT. It yields the protein CASSYRTEAFF.

This clone was seen once. The chain joins TRBV2 to TRBJ2-3, with 9 bases matching TRBD2. Germline CDR1 reads SNHLY; CDR2 reads FYNNEI. With 0 bases clipped from V and 6 bases from J, the junction kept 4 bases outside the gene matches. CDR3 length: 15 amino acids. The CDR3 nucleotides read TGTGCCAGCAGTGAAGCGCGGGGGGGGGCTGATACGCAGTATTTT. It encodes CASSEARGGADTQYF.

This chain connects TRBV28 to TRBJ1-2; the D gene is possibly TRBD1 (6 bases). Germline V gives CDR1 MDHEN, CDR2 SYDVKM. V lost 1 base, J lost 7 bases, and 16 bases lay in between. This CDR3 is built from 15 residues. The CDR3 loop is CASSLFGGLSGGYTF. The CDR3, as DNA: TGTGCCAGCAGTTTATTCGGGGGGCTCTCGGGTGGCTACACCTTC.

This sequence joins TRBV4-1 and TRBJ2-3; 8 bases match TRBD1. CDR1 is MGHRA, CDR2 YSYEKL, per germline. Trimming took 3 bases from V and 0 from J; bases not matched to a gene: 5. The CDR3 spans 16 residues. CDR3 region: CASSQDRTGSTDTQYF. The CDR3 region has the DNA TGCGCCAGCAGCCAGGATAGGACAGGGAGCACAGATACGCAGTATTTT.

This clone was counted a few times. The chain carries TRBV5-8 and TRBJ2-7, with 8 bases matching TRBD1. Germline CDR1 SGHTS, CDR2 YDEGEE. This CDR3 has 14 residues. V shed 0 bases and J 2 bases; nucleotides not matched to a gene: 1. The CDR3 sequence: CASSLGQGPYEQYF. CDR3 DNA: TGTGCCAGCAGCTTGGGACAGGGGCCCTACGAGCAGTACTTC.

The chain joins TRBV5-1 to TRBJ2-5, with D maybe TRBD1 (5 bases). Germline V lookup: CDR1 SGHRS, CDR2 YFSETQ. The CDR3 is 14 residues long. V was clipped by 2 bases and J by 3 bases, with 11 bases between them. CDR3 amino acids: CASSLIGREETQYF. DNA of the CDR3: TGCGCCAGCAGCTTAATAGGCAGGGAAGAGACCCAGTACTTC.

The chain is built from TRBV10-3 and TRBJ2-2; tentatively, D is TRBD1 (7 bases). Germline V gene sequence: CDR1 ENHRY, CDR2 SYGVKD. V was clipped by 7 bases and J by 4 bases, with 19 bases between them. The CDR3 loop spans 16 amino acids. The CDR3 sequence: CAITSEEGAGTGELFF. In DNA, the CDR3 is TGTGCCATCACCTCAGAGGAGGGGGCGGGCACCGGGGAGCTGTTTTTT.